This TCR beta chain was retrieved from a study of sequential checkpoint blockade in melanoma. Study information: Each arm's sequence ended with maintenance nivolumab.

CDR1 SGHNT and CDR2 YYREEE come from the germline V gene (reference sequence). Trimming cost V 2 bases and J 3 bases, with 11 bases left between them. The CDR3 length is 15 residues. Sequencing was performed with immunoSEQ multiplex PCR; in TCRdb, only in-frame clones are kept and a portion is missing. Counted here are under 9,500 clones, roughly 57% occurring once; the ten biggest clones make up roughly two fifths. Treatment described: randomized to nivolumab then ipilimumab (arm A) or the reverse (arm B). DNA-damaging chemotherapy had not been given to any patient beforehand. Live CD3+CD8+ CD19− CD56− cells were sorted from PBMCs.

This specimen was CD8+ T cells sorted from blood (inferred from file names), taken from a patient given nivolumab and ipilimumab in sequence. The receptor comes from a human donor with melanoma. The rearrangement links TRBV5-4 to TRBJ1-4, with D perhaps TRBD1 (6 bases). The CDR3 nucleotides read TGTGCCAGCAGCTTTCCAGGGGCGCCTAATGAAAAACTGTTTTTT. It yields the protein CASSFPGAPNEKLFF.